This T cell receptor (beta chain) was retrieved from a study of beta chain features in type 1 diabetes. The investigators reverse transcribed all of the isolated RNA, so they sequenced expressed TCRB transcripts. The table came from immunoSEQ multiplex PCR; TCRdb's copy has only in-frame clones and leaves some out. The sample yields fewer than 250,000 clones, 68% seen once. This clone showed up just a few times. Other nucleotide sequences from this sample produce the same CDR3. Populations isolated by sorting all had purity greater than 95%. This clonotype was sampled from a man aged 25-40 years in good health. Sequencing was performed on naive CD4+ T cells from blood.

CDR3 amino acids: CAWSVLREQFF. The CDR3 nucleotides read TGTGCCTGGAGTGTACTACGTGAGCAGTTCTTC. V is TRBV30 and J is TRBJ2-1, with D unresolved. The CDR3 spans 11 residues. Looked up from germline, CDR1 is GTSNPN and CDR2 is SVGIG (reference sequence). Trimming pared 0 bases from V and 9 bases from J, leaving 6 bases between.